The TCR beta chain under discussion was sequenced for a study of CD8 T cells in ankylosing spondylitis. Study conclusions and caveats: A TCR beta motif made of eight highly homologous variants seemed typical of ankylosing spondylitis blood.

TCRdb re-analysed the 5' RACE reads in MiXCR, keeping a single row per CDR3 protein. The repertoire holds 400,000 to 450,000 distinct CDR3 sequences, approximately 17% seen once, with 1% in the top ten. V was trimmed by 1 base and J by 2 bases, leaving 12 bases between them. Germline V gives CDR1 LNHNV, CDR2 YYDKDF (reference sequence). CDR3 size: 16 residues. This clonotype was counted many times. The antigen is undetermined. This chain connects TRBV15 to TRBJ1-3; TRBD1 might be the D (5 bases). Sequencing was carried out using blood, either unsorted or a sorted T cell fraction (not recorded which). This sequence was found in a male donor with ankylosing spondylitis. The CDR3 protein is CATSRGASGTGNTIYF. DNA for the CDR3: TGTGCCACCAGCAGAGGAGCCTCAGGGACTGGAAACACCATATATTTT.